The entry below gives a single TCR beta chain sequence along with its context. Its cognate antigen is unknown. TCRdb's copy holds only in-frame clones and misses some; the assay was immunoSEQ multiplex PCR. The sample has 95,000 to 110,000 clones, about nine tenths seen once; the top ten hold approximately 18%. This sample is drawn from a study of T cell responses to AZD1222 COVID-19 vaccine. Overall study results and limits: Repertoire sampling occurred only after the peak T cell response.

The sequence was obtained from an adult in good health. This specimen consisted of peripheral blood, obtained on day 0 of AZD1222 vaccination.

This chain's CDR3 is CASTYGGQGGTGELFF. The CDR3, as DNA: TGTGCCAGCACCTATGGTGGACAGGGGGGCACCGGGGAGCTGTTTTTT. The chain links TRBV5-4 to TRBJ2-2; 10 positions agree with TRBD1. The CDR3 is made up of 16 amino acids. CDR1 is SGHNT and CDR2 is YYREEE in the germline V gene (reference sequence). V shed 6 bases and J 4 bases; nucleotides not matched to a gene: 9. Based on the CDR3 plus reference TRBV5-4 and TRBJ2-2, the full variable domain is ETGVTQSPTHLIKTRGQQVTLRCSSQSGHNTVSWYQQALGQGPQFIFQYYREEENGRGNFPPRFSGLQFPNYSSELNVNALELDDSALYLCASTYGGQGGTGELFFGEGSRLTVL.